This record looks at one T cell receptor (beta chain) sequence and its context. Its cognate antigen is unknown. V shed 7 bases and J 7 bases; nucleotides not matched to a gene: 8. Germline CDR1 MNHEY, CDR2 SVGAGI. This CDR3 is 14 amino acids long. These data belong to a study of cytomegalovirus exposure and HLA in healthy donors. Amplification used 60 Vbeta primers and 13 Jbeta primers. Assay: immunoSEQ multiplex PCR; the TCRdb copy retains only in-frame clones and omits some. The table has about 130,000 clones, approximately 68% seen once. Study results and limitations: Sequencing likely generated an artifact that appeared as a cluster of highly shared sequence variants. In a later analysis, a missense DCLRE1C variant was linked to TCR beta V- and J-gene trimming.

The V and J genes are TRBV6-5 and TRBJ2-7; TRBD2 matches at 12 bases. The specimen sequenced was PBMCs. The sequence was collected from a man younger than 45 in good health and CMV-seropositive. DNA of the CDR3: TGTGCCAGCACCGGACTAGCGGGAACGGGGGAGCAGTACTTC. Translating it yields CASTGLAGTGEQYF.